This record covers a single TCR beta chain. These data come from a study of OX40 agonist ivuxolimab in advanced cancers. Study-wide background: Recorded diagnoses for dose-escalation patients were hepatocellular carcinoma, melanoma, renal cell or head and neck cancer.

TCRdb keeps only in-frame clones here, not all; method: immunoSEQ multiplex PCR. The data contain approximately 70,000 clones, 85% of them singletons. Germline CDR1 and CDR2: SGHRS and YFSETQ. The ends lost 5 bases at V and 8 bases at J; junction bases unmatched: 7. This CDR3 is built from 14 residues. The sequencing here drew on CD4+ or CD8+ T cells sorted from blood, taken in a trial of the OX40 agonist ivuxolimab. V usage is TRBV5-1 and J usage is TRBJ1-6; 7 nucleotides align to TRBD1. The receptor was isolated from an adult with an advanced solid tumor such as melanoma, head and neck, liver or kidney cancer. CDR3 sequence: CASSRQGSDSPLHF. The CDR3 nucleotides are TGCGCCAGCAGTCGACAGGGCAGCGATTCACCCCTCCACTTT.